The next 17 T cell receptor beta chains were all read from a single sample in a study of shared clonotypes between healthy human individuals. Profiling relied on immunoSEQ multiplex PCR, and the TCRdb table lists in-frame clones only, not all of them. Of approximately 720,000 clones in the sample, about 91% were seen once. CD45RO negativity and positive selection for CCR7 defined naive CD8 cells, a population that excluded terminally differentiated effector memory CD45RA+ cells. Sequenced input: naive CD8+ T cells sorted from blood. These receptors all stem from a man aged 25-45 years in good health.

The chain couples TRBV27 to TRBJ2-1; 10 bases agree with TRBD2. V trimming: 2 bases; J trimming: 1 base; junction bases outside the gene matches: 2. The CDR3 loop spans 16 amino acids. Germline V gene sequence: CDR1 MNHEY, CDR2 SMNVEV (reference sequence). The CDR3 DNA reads TGTGCCAGCAGTTTAGTAGCGGGAGGTTCCTACAATGAGCAGTTCTTC. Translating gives CASSLVAGGSYNEQFF.

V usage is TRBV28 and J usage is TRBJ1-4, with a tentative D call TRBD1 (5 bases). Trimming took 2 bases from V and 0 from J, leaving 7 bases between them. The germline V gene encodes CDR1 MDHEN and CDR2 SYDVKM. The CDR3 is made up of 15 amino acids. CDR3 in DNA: TGTGCCAGCAGTTTAGGACAAGCAACTAATGAAAAACTGTTTTTT. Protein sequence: CASSLGQATNEKLFF.

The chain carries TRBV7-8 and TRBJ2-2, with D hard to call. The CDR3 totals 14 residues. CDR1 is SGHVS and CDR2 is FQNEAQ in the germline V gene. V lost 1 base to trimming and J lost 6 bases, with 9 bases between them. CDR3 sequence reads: CASSLGPGAGELFF. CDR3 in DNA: TGTGCCAGCAGCTTAGGCCCGGGCGCCGGGGAGCTGTTTTTT.

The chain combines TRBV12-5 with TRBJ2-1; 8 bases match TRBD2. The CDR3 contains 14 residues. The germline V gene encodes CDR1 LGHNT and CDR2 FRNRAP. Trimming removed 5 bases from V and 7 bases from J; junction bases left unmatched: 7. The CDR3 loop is CASGAGLAENEQFF. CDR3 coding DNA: TGTGCTAGTGGTGCCGGACTAGCCGAAAATGAGCAGTTCTTC.

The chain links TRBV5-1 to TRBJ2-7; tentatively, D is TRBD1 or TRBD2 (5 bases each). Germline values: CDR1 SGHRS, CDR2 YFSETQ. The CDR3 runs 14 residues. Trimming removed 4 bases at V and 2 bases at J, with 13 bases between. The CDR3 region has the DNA TGCGCCAGCAGCATTGGGACGGGGACCTACGAGCAGTACTTC. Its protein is CASSIGTGTYEQYF.

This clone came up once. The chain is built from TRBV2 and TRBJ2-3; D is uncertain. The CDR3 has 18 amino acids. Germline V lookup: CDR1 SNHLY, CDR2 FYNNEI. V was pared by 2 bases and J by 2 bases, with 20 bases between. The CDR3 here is CASSESRQGYPHTDTQYF. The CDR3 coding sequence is TGTGCCAGCAGTGAATCCCGCCAAGGGTACCCCCACACAGATACGCAGTATTTT.

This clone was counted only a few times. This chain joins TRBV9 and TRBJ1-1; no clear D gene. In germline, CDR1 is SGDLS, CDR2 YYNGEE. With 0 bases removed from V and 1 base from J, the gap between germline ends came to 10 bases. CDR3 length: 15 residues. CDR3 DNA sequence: TGTGCCAGCAGCGTAGTTCTATCCAGGAACACTGAAGCTTTCTTT. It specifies CASSVVLSRNTEAFF.

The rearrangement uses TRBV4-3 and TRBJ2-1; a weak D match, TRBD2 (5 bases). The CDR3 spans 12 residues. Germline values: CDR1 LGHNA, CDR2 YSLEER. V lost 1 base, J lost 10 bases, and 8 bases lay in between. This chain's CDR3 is CASSQVSGEQFF. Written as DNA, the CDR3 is TGCGCCAGCAGCCAAGTCTCGGGAGAGCAGTTCTTC.

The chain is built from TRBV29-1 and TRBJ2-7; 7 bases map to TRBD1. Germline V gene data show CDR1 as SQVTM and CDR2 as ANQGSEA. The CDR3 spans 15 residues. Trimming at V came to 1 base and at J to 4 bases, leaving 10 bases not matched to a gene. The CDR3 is CSVEVVGTEGYEQYF. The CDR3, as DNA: TGCAGCGTTGAAGTGGTTGGGACAGAAGGGTACGAGCAGTACTTC.

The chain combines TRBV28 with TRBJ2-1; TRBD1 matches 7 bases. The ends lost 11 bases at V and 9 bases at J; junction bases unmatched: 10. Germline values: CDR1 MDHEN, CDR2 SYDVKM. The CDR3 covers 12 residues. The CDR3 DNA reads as TGTGCCTCGACAGGGTCCCCCAGTGAGCAGTTCTTC. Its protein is CASTGSPSEQFF.

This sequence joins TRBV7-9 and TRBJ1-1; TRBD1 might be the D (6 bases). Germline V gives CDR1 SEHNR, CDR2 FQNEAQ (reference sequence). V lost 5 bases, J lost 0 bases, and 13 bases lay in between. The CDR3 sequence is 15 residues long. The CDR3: CASSRRDNMNTEAFF. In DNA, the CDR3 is TGTGCCAGCAGCCGCCGGGACAACATGAACACTGAAGCTTTCTTT.

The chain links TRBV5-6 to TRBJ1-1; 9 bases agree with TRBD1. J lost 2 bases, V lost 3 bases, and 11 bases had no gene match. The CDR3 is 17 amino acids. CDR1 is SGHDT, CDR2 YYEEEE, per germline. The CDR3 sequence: CASSYEYRGRGNTEAFF. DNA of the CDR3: TGTGCCAGCAGCTATGAATACAGGGGGCGCGGTAACACTGAAGCTTTCTTT.

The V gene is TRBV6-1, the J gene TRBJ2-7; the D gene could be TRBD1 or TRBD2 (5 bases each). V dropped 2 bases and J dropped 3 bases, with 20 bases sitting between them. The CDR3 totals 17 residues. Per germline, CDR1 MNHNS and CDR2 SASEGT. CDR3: CASSELNSGTGFYEQYF. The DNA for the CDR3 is TGTGCCAGCAGTGAACTAAACTCCGGGACGGGTTTCTACGAGCAGTACTTC.

DNA for the CDR3: TGTGCCAGCAGCTCTCCGACGGCGCGGGAGACCCAGTACTTC. This gives the protein CASSSPTARETQYF. The V call is TRBV7-9, the J call TRBJ2-5, with no clear D. The CDR3 is 14 amino acids. V lost 4 bases and J 5 bases, leaving 14 bases between the germline ends. Germline assignment: CDR1 SEHNR and CDR2 FQNEAQ (reference sequence).

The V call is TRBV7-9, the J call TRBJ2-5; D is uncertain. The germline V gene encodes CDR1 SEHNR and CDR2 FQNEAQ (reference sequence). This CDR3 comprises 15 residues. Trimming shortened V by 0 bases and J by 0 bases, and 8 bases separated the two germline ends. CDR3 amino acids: CASSLAPQYQETQYF. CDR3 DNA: TGTGCCAGCAGCTTAGCCCCCCAGTACCAAGAGACCCAGTACTTC.

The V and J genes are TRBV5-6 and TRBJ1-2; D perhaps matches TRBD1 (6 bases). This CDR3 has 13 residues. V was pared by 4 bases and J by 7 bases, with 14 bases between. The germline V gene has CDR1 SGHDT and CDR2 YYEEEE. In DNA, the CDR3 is TGTGCCAGCAGCCCCCTCCCACAGGGTGGCTACACCTTC. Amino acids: CASSPLPQGGYTF.

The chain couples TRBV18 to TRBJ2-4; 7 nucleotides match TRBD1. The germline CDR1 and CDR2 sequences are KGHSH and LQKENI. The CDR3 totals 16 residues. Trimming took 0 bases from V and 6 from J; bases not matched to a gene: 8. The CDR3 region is CASSPPGQALGNIQYF. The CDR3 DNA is TGTGCCAGCTCACCACCCGGACAGGCTCTGGGAAACATTCAGTACTTC. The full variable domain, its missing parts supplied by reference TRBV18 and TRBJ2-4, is NAGVMQNPRHLVRRRGQEARLRCSPMKGHSHVYWYRQLPEEGLKFMVYLQKENIIDESGMPKERFSAEFPKEGPSILRIQQVVRGDSAAYFCASSPPGQALGNIQYFGAGTRLSVL.